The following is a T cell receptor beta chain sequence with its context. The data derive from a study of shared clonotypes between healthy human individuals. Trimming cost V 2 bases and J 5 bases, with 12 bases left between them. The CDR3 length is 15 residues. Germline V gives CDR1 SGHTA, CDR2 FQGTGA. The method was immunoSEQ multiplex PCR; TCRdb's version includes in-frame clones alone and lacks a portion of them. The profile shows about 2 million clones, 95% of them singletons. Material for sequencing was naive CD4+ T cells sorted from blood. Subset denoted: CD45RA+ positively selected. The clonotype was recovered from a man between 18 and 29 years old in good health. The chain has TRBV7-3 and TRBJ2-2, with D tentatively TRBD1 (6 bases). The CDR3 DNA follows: TGTGCCAGCAGCTTAGGGGGCCACAATACCGGGGAGCTGTTTTTT. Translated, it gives CASSLGGHNTGELFF.